This T cell receptor beta chain was observed in a study of cytotoxic CD8 clonotypes in ibrutinib-treated CLL. About the research overall: Sample averages reached around 270,000 productive templates and approximately 93,000 productive rearrangements.

The CDR3 runs 18 residues. Study-level results: Private clonotypes, not public ones, expanded at ibrutinib response.

Comments on this clone: Its antigen remains unidentified.

Assay used: immunoSEQ multiplex PCR; TCRdb lists only in-frame clones, some missing. This table has 60,000 to 70,000 clones, roughly 57% appearing once. This specimen consisted of PBMCs, obtained after 12 months of ibrutinib treatment. The clonotype was recovered from a human donor with chronic lymphocytic leukemia. The chain links TRBV21-1 to TRBJ2-5; TRBD1 was called by the table and not checked on the DNA. TRBV21-1 is a recognized pseudogene. CDR3 in DNA: TGTGCCAGCAGCAAAGGTCAGGGGGCGATGCTCCTCGGGGAGACCCAGTACTTC. This sequence encodes CASSKGQGAMLLGETQYF.